This T cell receptor beta chain is drawn from a study of CD8 T cells in ankylosing spondylitis. With molecular barcodes, quantitative 5'-RACE was used to make the TCR beta libraries. MiXCR was run by TCRdb on the 5' RACE reads, yielding one entry per CDR3 protein. The profile covers fewer than 25,000 distinct CDR3 sequences, with 10% to 15% appearing a single time and 35% taken by the ten largest. Overall study findings and caveats: Clones linked to disease were reported to show significant enrichment in matched ankylosing spondylitis synovial fluid. Disease-linked clones bore a CD8+ phenotype and were relatively rare in peripheral blood. Ankylosing spondylitis blood appeared to carry a characteristic TCR beta motif of eight or nine highly homologous variants.

This clonotype was observed at least ten times. The antigen is unknown. The sequenced material came from blood. The receptor comes from a male donor with ankylosing spondylitis or in good health (not recorded which).

The CDR3: CSAVRGSQYF. The CDR3 nucleotides are TGCAGTGCTGTGCGAGGTTCGCAGTATTTT. The chain employs TRBV20-1 and TRBJ2-3; D gene uncertain. V dropped 5 bases and J dropped 10 bases, with 10 bases sitting between them. The germline V gene has CDR1 DFQATT and CDR2 SNEGSKA (reference sequence). The CDR3 is made up of 10 amino acids.